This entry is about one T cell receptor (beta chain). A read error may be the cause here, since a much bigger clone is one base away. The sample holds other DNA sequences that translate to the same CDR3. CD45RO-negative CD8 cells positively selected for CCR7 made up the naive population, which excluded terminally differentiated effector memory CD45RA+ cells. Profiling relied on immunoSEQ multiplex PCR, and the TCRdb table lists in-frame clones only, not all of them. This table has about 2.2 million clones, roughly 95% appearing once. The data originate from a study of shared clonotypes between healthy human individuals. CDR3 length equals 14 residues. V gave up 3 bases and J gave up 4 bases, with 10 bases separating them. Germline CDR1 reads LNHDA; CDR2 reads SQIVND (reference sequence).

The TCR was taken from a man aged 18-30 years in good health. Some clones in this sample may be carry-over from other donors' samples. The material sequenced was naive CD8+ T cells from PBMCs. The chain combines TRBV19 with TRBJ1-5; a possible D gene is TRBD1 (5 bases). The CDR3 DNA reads TGTGCCAGTAGTATCCGGGACCGAAATCAGCCCCAGCATTTT. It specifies CASSIRDRNQPQHF.